Listed here are 7 T cell receptor beta chains from one sample, sequenced in a study of shared clonotypes between healthy human individuals. Sequencing used immunoSEQ multiplex PCR; TCRdb keeps in-frame clones, though not all of them. The sample gives a few million clones, 85% to 95% of which show up once; roughly 0.15% is in the top ten. Source material: naive CD4+ T cells sorted from blood. The subset was: CD45RA+ positively selected. These receptors were collected from a man in his late teens or twenties in good health.

This clone was seen only once. The genes are TRBV5-4 and TRBJ2-7; no clear D. The CDR3 has 16 residues. Trimming left V 2 bases short and J 5 bases short, with 20 bases between. In germline, CDR1 is SGHNT, CDR2 YYREEE (reference sequence). As DNA, the CDR3 is TGTGCCAGCAGCTTCCCATCTCCCGGGCGCCAGGACGAGCAGTACTTC. Translated, it gives CASSFPSPGRQDEQYF.

The J gene is TRBJ2-7, the V gene TRBV4-1; 10 positions match TRBD2. The J segment lost 6 bases and the V segment lost 1 base, leaving 12 bases of the junction unmatched. CDR3 length: 17 amino acids. CDR1 is MGHRA and CDR2 is YSYEKL in the germline V gene. The CDR3 spells CASSQGGLAGVQGEQYF. CDR3 nucleotides: TGCGCCAGCAGCCAAGGGGGGCTAGCGGGAGTTCAGGGCGAGCAGTACTTC.

This rearrangement joins TRBV10-3 to TRBJ2-3; 9 positions agree with TRBD1. Losses at the gene ends were 6 bases for V and 5 bases for J; bases not matched to a gene: 9. CDR1 is ENHRY, CDR2 SYGVKD, per germline. The CDR3 consists of 15 residues. The CDR3 bases are TGTGCCATCAGCCCCTCGACAGGGGGTGGAGATACGCAGTATTTT. Residues: CAISPSTGGGDTQYF.

The rearrangement links TRBV13 to TRBJ2-2, with no clear D. CDR1 is PRHDT, CDR2 FYEKMQ, per germline (reference sequence). Trimming removed 5 bases at V and 4 bases at J, with 11 bases between. The CDR3 runs 14 residues. The CDR3 nucleotides read TGTGCCAGCAGCCTCGTCAAGGTCACCGGGGAGCTGTTTTTT. Residues: CASSLVKVTGELFF. Variable domain in full (rest from reference TRBV13 and TRBJ2-2): AAGVIQSPRHLIKEKRETATLKCYPIPRHDTVYWYQQGPGQDPQFLISFYEKMQSDKGSIPDRFSAQQFSDYHSELNMSSLELGDSALYFCASSLVKVTGELFFGEGSRLTVL.

This chain connects TRBV6-6 to TRBJ1-5; no reliable D call. Germline lookup yields CDR1 MNHNY and CDR2 SVGAGI (reference sequence). V was pared by 5 bases and J by 1 base, with 6 bases between. The CDR3 spans 13 residues. In DNA form, the CDR3 reads TGTGCCAGCAGTCCCCCCAGCAATCAGCCCCAGCATTTT. Protein product: CASSPPSNQPQHF.

The genes are TRBV10-3 and TRBJ2-2; 7 nucleotides match TRBD1. Trimming removed 0 bases from V and 3 bases from J; junction bases left unmatched: 7. This CDR3 has 17 residues. Germline values: CDR1 ENHRY, CDR2 SYGVKD. In nucleotides, the CDR3 is TGTGCCATCAGTGAGTCGAGACAGGGTGGCGACACCGGGGAGCTGTTTTTT. Translated: CAISESRQGGDTGELFF.

V usage is TRBV20-1 and J usage is TRBJ2-1; 9 bases map to TRBD2. The CDR3 sequence is 11 residues long. V shed 5 bases and J 15 bases; nucleotides not matched to a gene: 8. Germline V gene sequence: CDR1 DFQATT, CDR2 SNEGSKA (reference sequence). The chain's CDR3 is CSASTGTSLFF. The DNA for the CDR3 is TGCAGTGCTTCTACCGGGACTAGCCTGTTCTTC.